Described below is a single TCR beta chain sequence and its context. This record comes from a study of cytomegalovirus exposure and HLA in healthy donors. The study ran its PCR with 60 Vbeta and 13 Jbeta primers. Data came from immunoSEQ multiplex PCR; TCRdb stores just in-frame clones and leaves some out. The sample records some 150,000 clones, 75% to 80% being singletons. This CDR3 is 13 amino acids long. Trimming shortened V by 3 bases and J by 3 bases, and 9 bases separated the two germline ends. Germline loops: CDR1 SGHNT, CDR2 YYREEE (reference sequence). Sequenced: PBMCs. The J gene is TRBJ1-2, the V gene TRBV5-4; no firm D call. The origin of this receptor is a male donor in good health and CMV-seronegative. This CDR3 is CASSWTGDYGYTF. The CDR3 nucleotides read TGTGCCAGCAGCTGGACCGGGGACTATGGCTACACCTTC. Full variable domain (outside the CDR3, taken from reference TRBV5-4 and TRBJ1-2): ETGVTQSPTHLIKTRGQQVTLRCSSQSGHNTVSWYQQALGQGPQFIFQYYREEENGRGNFPPRFSGLQFPNYSSELNVNALELDDSALYLCASSWTGDYGYTFGSGTRLTVV.